Sequencing of this T cell receptor beta chain was carried out in a study of T cells after yellow fever vaccination. TCRdb reprocessed the 5' RACE reads via MiXCR and lists one record per CDR3 protein. This repertoire shows 450,000 to 600,000 distinct CDR3 sequences, about a sixth found once; its top ten account for 17%. V lost 4 bases and J lost 0, with 15 bases in between. Looked up from germline, CDR1 is WSHSY and CDR2 is SAAADI. The length of the CDR3 is 16 residues. This chain joins TRBV10-2 and TRBJ1-1; D is ambiguous. The sample in question was PBMCs, obtained more than 4 days after the first yellow fever vaccination. The sequence was collected from a man between 18 and 35 years old who received the YFV17D yellow fever vaccine. CDR3 sequence: CASSAYSPGLNTEAFF. In nucleotides, the CDR3 is TGCGCCAGCAGTGCCTACAGTCCGGGATTGAACACTGAAGCTTTCTTT.